The 12 T cell receptor beta chains below come from one sample, sequenced in a study of identical twins. One entry per CDR3 protein results from TCRdb running MiXCR on the 5' RACE reads. The sample yields 450,000 to 500,000 distinct CDR3 sequences, 13% to 15% seen once. This same sample was also taken into another study, of yellow fever vaccine responses in identical twins.

Input material: CD4+ T cells sorted from blood. All receptors come from a woman between 18 and 29 years old in good health.

The V call is TRBV5-5, the J call TRBJ2-3; perhaps TRBD2 as D (5 bases). CDR1 is SGHKS, CDR2 YYEKEE, per germline (reference sequence). This CDR3 has 14 residues. V gave up 3 bases and J gave up 1 base, with 9 bases separating them. The CDR3 reads CASSYQEGTDTQYF. CDR3 bases: TGTGCCAGCAGCTACCAGGAGGGCACAGATACGCAGTATTTT.

This rearrangement joins TRBV7-9 to TRBJ2-7; possible D gene TRBD2, 7 bases. Looked up from germline, CDR1 is SEHNR and CDR2 is FQNEAQ (reference sequence). Trimming took off 1 base at V and 7 bases at J, with 20 bases between the two ends. This CDR3 is 16 amino acids long. The CDR3 nucleotides are TGTGCCAGCAGCTTAGTGCCCCGGGGGGCACCTACGGAGCAGTACTTC. Translating it yields CASSLVPRGAPTEQYF.

This clonotype was counted at least ten times. V usage is TRBV9 and J usage is TRBJ2-1; TRBD2 might be the D (7 bases). The V and J ends lost 1 base and 1 base respectively, with 15 bases between them. The CDR3 covers 17 residues. The germline gives CDR1 SGDLS, CDR2 YYNGEE. The CDR3 nucleotides are TGTGCCAGCAGCGTATGGGGCGGGGGCCCTTCCTACAATGAGCAGTTCTTC. This gives the protein CASSVWGGGPSYNEQFF.

The rearrangement links TRBV29-1 to TRBJ2-2; no firm D call. CDR3 size: 16 residues. Per the germline V gene, CDR1 is SQVTM and CDR2 is ANQGSEA. Trimming cost V 2 bases and J 0 bases, with 13 bases left between them. CDR3 region: CSVESVGGANTGELFF. CDR3 nucleotides: TGCAGCGTTGAATCTGTCGGCGGCGCGAACACCGGGGAGCTGTTTTTT.

This chain joins TRBV29-1 and TRBJ2-1; no firm D call. This CDR3 region has 13 residues. The germline gives CDR1 SQVTM, CDR2 ANQGSEA. Trimming removed 7 bases from V and 0 bases from J, with 10 bases in between. The CDR3 DNA follows: TGCAGCGCAGTGAGGAGCTCCTACAATGAGCAGTTCTTC. It specifies CSAVRSSYNEQFF.

The rearrangement links TRBV20-1 to TRBJ1-3; D unresolved. This CDR3 has 17 residues. Germline-derived CDR1 and CDR2 are DFQATT and SNEGSKA (reference sequence). V lost 0 bases to trimming and J lost 0 bases, with 15 bases between them. CDR3 region: CSARDPRTSPSGNTIYF. The CDR3 bases are TGCAGTGCTAGAGATCCTCGGACGAGCCCCTCTGGAAACACCATATATTTT.

In its sample, this clonotype was seen a few times. The chain combines TRBV12-3 or TRBV12-4 with TRBJ2-6; weak D call: TRBD1 (6 bases). The CDR3 has 15 residues. Trimming took 6 bases from V and 4 from J, leaving 13 bases between them. The CDR3 protein is CASRNRVSGANVLTF. Written as DNA, the CDR3 is TGTGCCAGCAGGAACAGGGTCTCCGGGGCCAACGTCCTGACTTTC.

In this sample, this clonotype turned up many times. The chain employs TRBV7-9 and TRBJ2-2; D is perhaps TRBD1 or TRBD2 (5 bases each). Germline-derived CDR1 and CDR2 are SEHNR and FQNEAQ (reference sequence). The CDR3 extends over 15 amino acids. V dropped 5 bases and J dropped 0 bases, with 10 bases sitting between them. Here the CDR3 DNA reads TGTGCCAGCAGCCGGGACGGTTCGAACACCGGGGAGCTGTTTTTT. Amino acids: CASSRDGSNTGELFF. The full variable domain, with the rest looked up from reference TRBV7-9 and TRBJ2-2, is DTGVSQNPRHKITKRGQNVTFRCDPISEHNRLYWYRQTLGQGPEFLTYFQNEAQLEKSRLLSDRFSAERPKGSFSTLEIQRTEQGDSAMYLCASSRDGSNTGELFFGEGSRLTVL.

The chain combines TRBV5-1 with TRBJ1-2; 7 bases match TRBD1. V dropped 4 bases and J dropped 2; count of bases not matched to a gene: 8. There are 15 residues in the CDR3. Germline V gene data show CDR1 as SGHRS and CDR2 as YFSETQ. The CDR3 is CASSPGQPGNYGYTF. The CDR3 coding sequence is TGCGCCAGCAGCCCGGGACAGCCCGGGAACTATGGCTACACCTTC.

This clonotype appeared many times. The chain is built from TRBV7-9 and TRBJ2-1, with D possibly TRBD1 on 6 matching bases. Germline loops: CDR1 SEHNR, CDR2 FQNEAQ (reference sequence). V shed 2 bases and J shed 6 bases, with 8 bases lying between them. The CDR3 sequence is 13 residues long. CDR3 sequence: CASSLRGGNEQFF. As DNA, the CDR3 is TGTGCCAGCAGCTTACGAGGGGGCAATGAGCAGTTCTTC. Full variable domain (rest looked up from reference TRBV7-9 and TRBJ2-1): DTGVSQNPRHKITKRGQNVTFRCDPISEHNRLYWYRQTLGQGPEFLTYFQNEAQLEKSRLLSDRFSAERPKGSFSTLEIQRTEQGDSAMYLCASSLRGGNEQFFGPGTRLTVL.

The chain carries TRBV2 and TRBJ2-7; D gene ambiguous. Trimming shortened V by 6 bases and J by 2 bases, and 8 bases separated the two germline ends. This CDR3 contains 12 residues. In germline, CDR1 is SNHLY, CDR2 FYNNEI. For the CDR3, the DNA is TGTGCCAGCAGCCACGCTACCTACGAGCAGTACTTC. Amino acids: CASSHATYEQYF.

The gene calls are TRBV28 and TRBJ1-5, with D perhaps TRBD1 (6 bases). This CDR3 contains 15 residues. Trimming pared 4 bases from V and 6 bases from J, leaving 16 bases between. Germline CDR1 is MDHEN and CDR2 is SYDVKM. CDR3 sequence: CASSSPDSFTQPQHF. CDR3 in DNA: TGTGCCAGCAGTTCTCCGGACAGCTTCACTCAGCCCCAGCATTTT.